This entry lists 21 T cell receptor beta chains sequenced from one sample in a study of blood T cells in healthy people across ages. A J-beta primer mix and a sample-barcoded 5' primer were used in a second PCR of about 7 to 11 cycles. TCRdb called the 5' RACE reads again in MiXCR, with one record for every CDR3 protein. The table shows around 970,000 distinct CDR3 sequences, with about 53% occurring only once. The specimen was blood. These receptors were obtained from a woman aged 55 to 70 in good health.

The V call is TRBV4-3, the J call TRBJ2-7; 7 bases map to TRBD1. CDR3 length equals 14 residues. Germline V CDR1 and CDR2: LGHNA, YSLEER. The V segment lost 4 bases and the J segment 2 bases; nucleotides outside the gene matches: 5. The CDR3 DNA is TGCGCCAGCAGCCCGACGACAGGGCCCTACGAGCAGTACTTC. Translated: CASSPTTGPYEQYF.

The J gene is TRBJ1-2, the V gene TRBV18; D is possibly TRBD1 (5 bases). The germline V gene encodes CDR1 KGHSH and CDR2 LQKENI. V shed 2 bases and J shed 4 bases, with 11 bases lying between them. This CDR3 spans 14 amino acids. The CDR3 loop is CASSPIDSLYGYTF. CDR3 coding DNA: TGTGCCAGCTCACCAATCGACAGCCTCTATGGCTACACCTTC.

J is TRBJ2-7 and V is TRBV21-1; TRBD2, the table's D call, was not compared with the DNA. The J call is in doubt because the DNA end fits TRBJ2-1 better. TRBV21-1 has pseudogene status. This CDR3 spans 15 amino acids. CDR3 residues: CASRGPVIRGSEQFF. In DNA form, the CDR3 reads TGTGCCAGCCGGGGGCCAGTTATTCGCGGGAGCGAGCAGTTCTTC.

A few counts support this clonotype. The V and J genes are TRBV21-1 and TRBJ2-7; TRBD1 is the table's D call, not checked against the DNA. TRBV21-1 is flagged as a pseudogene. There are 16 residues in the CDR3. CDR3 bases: TGTGCCAGCAGCAAAGTGGAGACAGGGACAATCTACGAGCAGTACTTC. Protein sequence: CASSKVETGTIYEQYF.

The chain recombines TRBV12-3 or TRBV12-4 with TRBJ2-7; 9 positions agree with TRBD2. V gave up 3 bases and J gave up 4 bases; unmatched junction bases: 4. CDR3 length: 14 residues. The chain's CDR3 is CASSFWREGYEQYF. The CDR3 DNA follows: TGTGCCAGCAGTTTTTGGCGGGAGGGATACGAGCAGTACTTC.

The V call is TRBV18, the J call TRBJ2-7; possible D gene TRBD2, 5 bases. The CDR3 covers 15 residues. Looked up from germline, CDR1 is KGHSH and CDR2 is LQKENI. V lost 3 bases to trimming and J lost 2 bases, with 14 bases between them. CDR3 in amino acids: CASSPRDTGAYEQYF. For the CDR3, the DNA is TGTGCCAGCTCACCGAGGGATACGGGTGCCTACGAGCAGTACTTC. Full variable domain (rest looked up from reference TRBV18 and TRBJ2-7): NAGVMQNPRHLVRRRGQEARLRCSPMKGHSHVYWYRQLPEEGLKFMVYLQKENIIDESGMPKERFSAEFPKEGPSILRIQQVVRGDSAAYFCASSPRDTGAYEQYFGPGTRLTVT.

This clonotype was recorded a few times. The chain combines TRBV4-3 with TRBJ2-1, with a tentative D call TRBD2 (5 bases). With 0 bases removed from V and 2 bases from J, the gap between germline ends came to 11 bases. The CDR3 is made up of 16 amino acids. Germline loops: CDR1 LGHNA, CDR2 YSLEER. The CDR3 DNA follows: TGCGCCAGCAGCCAAGAAGTCGGGGTCCCCTACAATGAGCAGTTCTTC. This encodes CASSQEVGVPYNEQFF.

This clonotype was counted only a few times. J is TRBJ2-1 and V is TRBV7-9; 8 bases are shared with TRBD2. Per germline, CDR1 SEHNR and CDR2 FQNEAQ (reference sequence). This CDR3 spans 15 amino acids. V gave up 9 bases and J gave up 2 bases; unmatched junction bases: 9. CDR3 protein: CASQDWRGAYNEQFF. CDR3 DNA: TGTGCCAGTCAGGACTGGCGGGGGGCCTACAATGAGCAGTTCTTC.

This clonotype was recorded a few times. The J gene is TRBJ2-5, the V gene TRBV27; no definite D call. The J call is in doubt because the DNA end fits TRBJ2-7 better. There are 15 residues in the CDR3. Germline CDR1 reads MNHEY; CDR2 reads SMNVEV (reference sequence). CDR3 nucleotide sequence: TGTGCCAGCAGCCAAAGACCGGGCACGTCCGGCGAGCAGTACTTC. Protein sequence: CASSQRPGTSGEQYF.

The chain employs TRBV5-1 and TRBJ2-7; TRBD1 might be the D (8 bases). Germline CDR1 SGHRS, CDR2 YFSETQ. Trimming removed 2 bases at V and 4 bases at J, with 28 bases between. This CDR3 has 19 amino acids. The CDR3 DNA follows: TGCGCCAGCAGCTTAACCGGGACAGGCCAACTAGCGAGGGAGTACGAGCAGTACTTC. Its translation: CASSLTGTGQLAREYEQYF.

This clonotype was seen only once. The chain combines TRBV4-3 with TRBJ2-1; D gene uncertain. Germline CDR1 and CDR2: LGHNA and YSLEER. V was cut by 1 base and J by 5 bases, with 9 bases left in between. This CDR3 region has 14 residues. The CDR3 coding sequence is TGCGCCAGCAGCCAAGTAAGAACCAACAATGAGCAGTTCTTC. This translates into CASSQVRTNNEQFF.

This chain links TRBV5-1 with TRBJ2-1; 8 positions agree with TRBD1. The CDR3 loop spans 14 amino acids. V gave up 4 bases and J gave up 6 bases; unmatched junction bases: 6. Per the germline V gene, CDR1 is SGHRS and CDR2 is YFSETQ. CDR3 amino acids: CASSATGEFNEQFF. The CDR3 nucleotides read TGCGCCAGCAGCGCGACAGGGGAATTCAATGAGCAGTTCTTC.

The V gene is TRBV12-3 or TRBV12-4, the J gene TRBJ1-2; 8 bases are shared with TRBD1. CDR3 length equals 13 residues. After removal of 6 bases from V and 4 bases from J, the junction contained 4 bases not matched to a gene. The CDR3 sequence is CASRGQGSYGYTF. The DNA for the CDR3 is TGTGCCAGCAGAGGACAGGGTTCCTATGGCTACACCTTC.

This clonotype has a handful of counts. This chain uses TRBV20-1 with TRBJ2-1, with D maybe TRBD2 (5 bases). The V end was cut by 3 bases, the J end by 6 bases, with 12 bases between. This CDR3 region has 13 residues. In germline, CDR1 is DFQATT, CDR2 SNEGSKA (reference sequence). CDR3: CSASGSPSNEQFF. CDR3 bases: TGCAGTGCTAGTGGGAGCCCGAGCAATGAGCAGTTCTTC.

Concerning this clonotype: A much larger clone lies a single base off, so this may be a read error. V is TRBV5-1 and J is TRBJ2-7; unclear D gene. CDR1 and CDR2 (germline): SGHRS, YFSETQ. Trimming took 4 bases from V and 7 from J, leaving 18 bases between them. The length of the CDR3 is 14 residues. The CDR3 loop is CASSPTTSSDEQYF. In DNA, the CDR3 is TGCGCCAGCAGCCCCACGACAAGTTCAGATGAGCAGTACTTC.

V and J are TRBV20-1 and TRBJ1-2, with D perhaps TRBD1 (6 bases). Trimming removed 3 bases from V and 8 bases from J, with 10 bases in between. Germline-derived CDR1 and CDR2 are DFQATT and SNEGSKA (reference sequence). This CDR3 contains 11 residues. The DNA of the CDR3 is TGCAGTGCTAGTCAGGGGAACGGCTACACCTTC. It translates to CSASQGNGYTF.

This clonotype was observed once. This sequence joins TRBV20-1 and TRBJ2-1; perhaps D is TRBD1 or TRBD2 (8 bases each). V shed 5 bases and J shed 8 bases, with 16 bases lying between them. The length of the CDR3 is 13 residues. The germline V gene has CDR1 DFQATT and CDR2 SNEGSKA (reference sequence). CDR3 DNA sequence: TGCAGTGCTTTTAGCGGGACAGGCTATGAGCAGTTCTTC. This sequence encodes CSAFSGTGYEQFF.

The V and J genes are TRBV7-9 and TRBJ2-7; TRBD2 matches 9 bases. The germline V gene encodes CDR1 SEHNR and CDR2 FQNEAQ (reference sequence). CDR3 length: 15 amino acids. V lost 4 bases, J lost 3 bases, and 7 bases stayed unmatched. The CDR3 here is CASSSLAGANYEQYF. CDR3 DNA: TGTGCCAGCAGCTCCTTAGCGGGAGCGAACTACGAGCAGTACTTC.

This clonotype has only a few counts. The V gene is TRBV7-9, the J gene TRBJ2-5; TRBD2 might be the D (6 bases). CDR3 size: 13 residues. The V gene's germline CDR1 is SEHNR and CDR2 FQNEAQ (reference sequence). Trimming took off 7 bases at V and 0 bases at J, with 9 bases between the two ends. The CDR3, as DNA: TGTGCCAGCATGGGAGGAAACCAAGAGACCCAGTACTTC. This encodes CASMGGNQETQYF.

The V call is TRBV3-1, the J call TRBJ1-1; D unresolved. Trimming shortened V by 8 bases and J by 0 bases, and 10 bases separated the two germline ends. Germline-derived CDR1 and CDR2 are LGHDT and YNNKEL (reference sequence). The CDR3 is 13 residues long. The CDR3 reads CASRGVMNTEAFF. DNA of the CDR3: TGTGCCAGCCGGGGTGTTATGAACACTGAAGCTTTCTTT.

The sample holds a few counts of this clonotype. Here the CDR3 reads CASSLVSGTRGYNEQYF. CDR3 sequence (DNA): TGTGCCAGCAGCTTAGTCTCCGGGACTAGGGGTTACAATGAGCAGTACTTC. The rearrangement joins TRBV11-1 to TRBJ2-1; 8 nucleotides agree with TRBD2. Matching the DNA end better, TRBJ2-7 makes the J call doubtful. The CDR3 is 17 residues long. Germline V gene data show CDR1 as SGHAT and CDR2 as FQDESV (reference sequence).